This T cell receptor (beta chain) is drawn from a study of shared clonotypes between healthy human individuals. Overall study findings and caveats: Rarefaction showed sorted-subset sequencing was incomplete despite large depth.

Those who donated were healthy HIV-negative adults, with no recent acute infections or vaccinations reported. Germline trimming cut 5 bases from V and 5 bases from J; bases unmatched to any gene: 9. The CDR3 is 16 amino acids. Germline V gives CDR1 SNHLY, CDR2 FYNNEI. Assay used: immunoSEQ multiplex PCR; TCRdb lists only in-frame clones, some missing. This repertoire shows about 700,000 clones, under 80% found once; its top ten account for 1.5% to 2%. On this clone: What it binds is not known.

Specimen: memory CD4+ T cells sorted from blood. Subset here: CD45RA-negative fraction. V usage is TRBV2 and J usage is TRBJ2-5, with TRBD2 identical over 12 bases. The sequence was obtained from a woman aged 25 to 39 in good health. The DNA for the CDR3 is TGTGCCAGCAGTAGACTAGCGGGAGAGGGGGGGGAGACCCAGTACTTC. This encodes CASSRLAGEGGETQYF.